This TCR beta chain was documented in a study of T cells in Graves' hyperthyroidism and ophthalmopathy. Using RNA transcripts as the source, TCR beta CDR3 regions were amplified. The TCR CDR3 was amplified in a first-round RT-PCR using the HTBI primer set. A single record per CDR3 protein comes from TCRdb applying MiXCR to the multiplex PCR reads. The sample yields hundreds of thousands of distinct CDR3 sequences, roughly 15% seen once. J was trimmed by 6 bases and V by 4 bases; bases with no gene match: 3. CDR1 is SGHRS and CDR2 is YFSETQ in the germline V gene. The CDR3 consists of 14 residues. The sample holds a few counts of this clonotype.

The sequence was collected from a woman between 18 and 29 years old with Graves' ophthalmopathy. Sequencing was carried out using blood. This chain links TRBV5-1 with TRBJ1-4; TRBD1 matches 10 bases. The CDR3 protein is CASSGGTGDEKLFF. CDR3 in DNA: TGCGCCAGCAGCGGGGGGACAGGGGATGAAAAACTGTTTTTT.